There are a few counts of the clone carrying this T cell receptor beta chain. The antigen remains undetermined. One end of the junction does not line up with germline, which may come from a read error. The cDNA was produced through 5'RACE with 10-nucleotide random UMIs. One entry per CDR3 protein results from TCRdb running MiXCR on the 5' RACE reads. The top ten hold 5% to 6% of the sample, which has approximately 84,000 distinct CDR3 sequences, 4.3% seen once. This sample was included in a study of neurological immune-mediated disorders. Study conclusions and caveats: The study found no CDR3 amino acid sequences shared by expanded clones across subjects, suggesting private repertoires in all groups. The multiple sclerosis repertoire cluster showed no association with any clinical or MRI feature. The authors stated that larger cohorts are needed.

Germline loops: CDR1 KGHSH, CDR2 LQKENI. The CDR3 is made up of 14 amino acids. Indicated time point: longitudinal time-point 3. The unsorted libraries originated from 2 million PBMCs that had been stored at -80 C. The rearrangement uses TRBV18 and TRBJ1-2; D gene unclear. The sample was PBMCs. This TCR derives from an older woman with multiple sclerosis. The CDR3 DNA follows: TGTGCCAGCTCACCCGCTATAGGGAGGGATGGCCACACCTTC. Translated: CASSPAIGRDGHTF.